This T cell receptor beta chain was documented in a study of shared clonotypes between healthy human individuals. Trimming stripped 0 bases from V and 4 bases from J, with 7 bases between. CDR3 length equals 14 residues. Looked up from germline, CDR1 is SGDLS and CDR2 is YYNGEE. Repertoires were generated with immunoSEQ multiplex PCR, while TCRdb's copy carries only in-frame clones and drops some. Altogether fewer than 500,000 clones are present, about 75% being singletons, with the ten largest covering around 13%. The sample was PBMCs. The clonotype originates from a woman in her forties in good health. Some clones in this sample may be carry-over from other donors' samples. The rearrangement uses TRBV9 and TRBJ2-2, with a weak D call TRBD1 (5 bases). CDR3 region: CASSVDRSTGELFF. In DNA form, the CDR3 reads TGTGCCAGCAGCGTAGACAGGAGCACCGGGGAGCTGTTTTTT.